This T cell receptor beta chain was captured by sequencing in a study of cytomegalovirus exposure and HLA in healthy donors. The CDR3 is 13 amino acids. Trimming stripped 7 bases from V and 0 bases from J, with 13 bases between. Germline V gene lookup returns CDR1 SQVTM and CDR2 ANQGSEA. TCRdb's copy holds only in-frame clones and misses some; the assay was immunoSEQ multiplex PCR. The table has under 400,000 clones, 86% seen once. V usage is TRBV29-1 and J usage is TRBJ2-7, with D tentatively TRBD1 (6 bases). Source material: PBMCs. The source is a woman between 18 and 29 years old in good health and CMV-seronegative. The CDR3 DNA reads TGCAGCGCCCAGAGGACAGACTCCTACGAGCAGTACTTC. This codes for CSAQRTDSYEQYF.